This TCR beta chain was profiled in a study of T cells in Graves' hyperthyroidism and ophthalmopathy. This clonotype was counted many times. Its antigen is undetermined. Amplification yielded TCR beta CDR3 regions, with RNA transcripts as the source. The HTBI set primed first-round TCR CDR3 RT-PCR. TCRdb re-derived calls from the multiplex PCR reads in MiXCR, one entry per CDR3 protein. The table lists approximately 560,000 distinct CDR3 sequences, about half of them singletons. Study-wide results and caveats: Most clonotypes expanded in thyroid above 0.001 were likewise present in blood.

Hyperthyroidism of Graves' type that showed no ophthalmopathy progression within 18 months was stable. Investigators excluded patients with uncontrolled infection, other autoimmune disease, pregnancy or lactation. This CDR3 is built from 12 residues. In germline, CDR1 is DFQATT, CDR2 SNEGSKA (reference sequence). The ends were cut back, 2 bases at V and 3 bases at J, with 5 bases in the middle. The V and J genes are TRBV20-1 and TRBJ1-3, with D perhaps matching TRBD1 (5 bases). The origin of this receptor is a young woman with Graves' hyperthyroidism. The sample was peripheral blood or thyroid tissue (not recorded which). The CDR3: CSARQGGNTIYF. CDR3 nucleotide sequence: TGCAGTGCTAGACAGGGTGGAAACACCATATATTTT.